These 32 T cell receptor beta chains share one sample of origin, sequenced in a study of cytomegalovirus exposure and HLA in healthy donors (dated by TCRdb to 2016 to 2017). Libraries were constructed by the immunoSEQ multiplex PCR assay. For the multiplex PCR, a mixture combining 60 forward primers for TCR Vbeta segments and 13 reverse primers for TCR Jbeta segments was used. The immuneACCESS repertoire file appears here via TCRdb, limited to in-frame rearrangements. These files lack a portion of the clones; in checked studies, under half of the deficit traces to unresolved V genes, and the cause of the others is not known. Counted in this sample were around 99,000 clones; approximately 80% of them appeared once. Together, the top ten hold about 4.3% of the sample. Material for sequencing was PBMCs. The receptors were sampled from a male donor in good health and CMV-seronegative.

This clone appeared a few times. The V call is TRBV4-1, the J call TRBJ2-2, with TRBD1 matching over 10 bases. Trimming cost V 4 bases and J 5 bases; bases outside gene matches: 7. The V gene's germline CDR1 is MGHRA and CDR2 YSYEKL. The CDR3 runs 16 residues. In DNA form, the CDR3 reads TGCGCCAGCAGCCCTATAGGACAGGGGGATACCGGGGAGCTGTTTTTT. Its translation is CASSPIGQGDTGELFF.

This clone came up once. CDR3 DNA sequence: TGTGCCAGCAGCCTAATGTACGAGCAGTACTTC. Translated: CASSLMYEQYF. This sequence joins TRBV6-1 and TRBJ2-7; D call uncertain. From germline, CDR1 is MNHNS and CDR2 SASEGT. V was trimmed by 6 bases and J by 4 bases, leaving 7 bases between them. The CDR3 length is 11 residues.

The V gene is TRBV5-6, the J gene TRBJ2-2; tentative D call: TRBD2 (5 bases). Trimming shortened V by 3 bases and J by 4 bases, and 22 bases separated the two germline ends. The germline gives CDR1 SGHDT, CDR2 YYEEEE. The CDR3 consists of 18 residues. The CDR3 reads CASSYREARSVVTGELFF. The CDR3 bases are TGTGCCAGCAGCTACCGGGAAGCTCGTTCGGTCGTCACCGGGGAGCTGTTTTTT. Filled out from reference TRBV5-6 and TRBJ2-2, the complete variable domain reads DAGVTQSPTHLIKTRGQQVTLRCSPKSGHDTVSWYQQALGQGPQFIFQYYEEEERQRGNFPDRFSGHQFPNYSSELNVNALLLGDSALYLCASSYREARSVVTGELFFGEGSRLTVL.

The chain joins TRBV15 to TRBJ1-4; 7 bases are shared with TRBD1. The CDR3 has 15 residues. V was pared by 3 bases and J by 0 bases, with 1 base of the junction left unmatched. Germline assignment: CDR1 LNHNV and CDR2 YYDKDF (reference sequence). CDR3 nucleotides: TGTGCCACCAGCAGGGGGACAGCAACTAATGAAAAACTGTTTTTT. Its protein is CATSRGTATNEKLFF.

The rearrangement joins TRBV30 to TRBJ1-1; 7 nucleotides align to TRBD1. This CDR3 comprises 13 residues. Germline assignment: CDR1 GTSNPN and CDR2 SVGIG (reference sequence). V shed 5 bases, J shed 4 bases, and the junction held 7 bases outside the gene matches. CDR3 sequence (DNA): TGTGCCTGGCAGGGGGGATACGGCACTGAAGCTTTCTTT. This sequence encodes CAWQGGYGTEAFF.

The rearrangement uses TRBV10-1 and TRBJ1-2, with D possibly TRBD1 on 6 matching bases. CDR3 length: 12 amino acids. Germline V CDR1 and CDR2: WNHNN, SYGVQD (reference sequence). The V end lost 9 bases, the J end lost 0 bases, and 8 bases lay between the germline ends. CDR3 region: CARQGTNYGYTF. CDR3 in DNA: TGCGCCAGACAGGGAACTAACTATGGCTACACCTTC.

The chain uses TRBV5-1 and TRBJ2-5; 8 nucleotides align to TRBD1. The CDR3 sequence is 16 residues long. Germline assignment: CDR1 SGHRS and CDR2 YFSETQ. The V and J ends lost 2 bases and 5 bases, in that order; junction bases with no gene match: 11. In DNA form, the CDR3 reads TGCGCCAGCAGCTTCCGAGGGACAGGACTATGGGAGACCCAGTACTTC. Protein sequence: CASSFRGTGLWETQYF.

This clone was seen more than once but under ten times. V is TRBV7-9 and J is TRBJ2-7, with D possibly being TRBD1 (6 bases). Germline V CDR1 and CDR2: SEHNR, FQNEAQ (reference sequence). The length of the CDR3 is 13 residues. V was pared by 2 bases and J by 9 bases, with 14 bases between. As DNA, the CDR3 is TGTGCCAGCAGCTTAAACGTCAGGGGATGGCAGTACTTC. Translating gives CASSLNVRGWQYF.

This clone appeared a single time. The chain has TRBV27 and TRBJ2-1; D possibly corresponds to TRBD2 (5 bases). V was trimmed by 5 bases and J by 7 bases, leaving 12 bases between them. The CDR3 contains 13 residues. Germline V CDR1 and CDR2: MNHEY, SMNVEV (reference sequence). CDR3 sequence (DNA): TGTGCCAGCAGTCTGTCGGAGCGGAATGAGCAGTTCTTC. As protein: CASSLSERNEQFF.

The chain joins TRBV5-1 to TRBJ2-7; D remains unclear. The CDR3 has 17 residues. Per the germline V gene, CDR1 is SGHRS and CDR2 is YFSETQ. Between the trimmed V and J ends, which lost 0 bases and 1 base, there was a span of 17 bases. Here the CDR3 DNA reads TGCGCCAGCAGCTTGGGTGAACTAACCCTAATATCCTACGAGCAGTACTTC. This codes for CASSLGELTLISYEQYF.

The chain combines TRBV19 with TRBJ2-7, with 10 bases matching TRBD1. The CDR3 is 15 amino acids. V was clipped by 6 bases and J by 1 base; unmatched bases: 6. Per the germline V gene, CDR1 is LNHDA and CDR2 is SQIVND (reference sequence). The CDR3, as DNA: TGTGCCAGTAGCGAGGACAGGGGGTTGTCCTACGAGCAGTACTTC. This sequence encodes CASSEDRGLSYEQYF.

The chain is built from TRBV7-2 and TRBJ2-7; 7 nucleotides line up with TRBD2. The CDR3 is made up of 13 amino acids. CDR1 and CDR2 from the germline V gene are SGHTA and FQGNSA. Trimming took 1 base from V and 7 from J; bases not matched to a gene: 4. CDR3 residues: CASSLGNGGEQYF. As DNA, the CDR3 is TGTGCCAGCAGCTTAGGTAACGGGGGGGAGCAGTACTTC. Full variable domain (remainder filled in from reference TRBV7-2 and TRBJ2-7): GAGVSQSPSNKVTEKGKDVELRCDPISGHTALYWYRQSLGQGLEFLIYFQGNSAPDKSGLPSDRFSAERTGGSVSTLTIQRTQQEDSAVYLCASSLGNGGEQYFGPGTRLTVT.

This chain connects TRBV25-1 to TRBJ2-7; TRBD1 aligns across 7 bases. Trimming at V came to 7 bases and at J to 10 bases, leaving 4 bases not matched to a gene. This CDR3 is 10 amino acids long. CDR1 and CDR2 from the germline V gene are MGHDK and SYGVNS. The CDR3 sequence is CASKGTVQYF. CDR3 DNA sequence: TGTGCCAGCAAGGGGACAGTCCAGTACTTC.

V gene TRBV6-1 combines with J gene TRBJ2-7, with D tentatively TRBD1 (5 bases). CDR1 is MNHNS and CDR2 is SASEGT in the germline V gene. The V gene lost 1 base and the J gene lost 4 bases, with 11 bases spanning the gap. The CDR3 runs to 14 residues. The CDR3 region is CASSEGGGAYEQYF. CDR3 coding DNA: TGTGCCAGCAGTGAAGGGGGCGGCGCTTACGAGCAGTACTTC.

The rearrangement joins TRBV14 to TRBJ2-7; 7 bases line up with TRBD1. V shed 5 bases and J 4 bases; nucleotides not matched to a gene: 8. Germline assignment: CDR1 SGHDN and CDR2 FVKESK. This CDR3 comprises 14 residues. The CDR3, as DNA: TGTGCCAGCAGCTGGAGACAGGGTGGGTACGAGCAGTACTTC. Amino acid sequence: CASSWRQGGYEQYF. Combining the CDR3 with reference TRBV14 and TRBJ2-7 gives the whole variable domain EAGVTQFPSHSVIEKGQTVTLRCDPISGHDNLYWYRRVMGKEIKFLLHFVKESKQDESGMPNNRFLAERTGGTYSTLKVQPAELEDSGVYFCASSWRQGGYEQYFGPGTRLTVT.

The V gene is TRBV10-3, the J gene TRBJ2-3; perhaps TRBD2 as D (6 bases). Germline CDR1 ENHRY, CDR2 SYGVKD. There are 11 residues in the CDR3. The CDR3 reads CGSGDTDTQYF. The CDR3 DNA is TGTGGTAGCGGCGACACAGATACGCAGTATTTT.

This chain uses TRBV13 with TRBJ2-7; TRBD1 matches at 8 bases. The CDR3 sequence is 16 residues long. CDR1 is PRHDT, CDR2 FYEKMQ, per germline (reference sequence). V lost 4 bases and J lost 3; bases outside the gene matches: 11. The CDR3 region has the DNA TGTGCCAGCAGCTCCTCAGGGGGCGCCGGCCTCTACGAGCAGTACTTC. Protein sequence: CASSSSGGAGLYEQYF.

This clone was detected only a few times. The chain combines TRBV7-9 with TRBJ2-3; possible D gene TRBD2, 7 bases. This CDR3 is built from 15 residues. Looked up from germline, CDR1 is SEHNR and CDR2 is FQNEAQ (reference sequence). The V gene lost 2 bases and the J gene lost 6 bases, with 15 bases spanning the gap. The DNA for the CDR3 is TGTGCCAGCAGCTTATTGAGGGGGGGCGCGGATACGCAGTATTTT. Translated: CASSLLRGGADTQYF.

J is TRBJ1-5 and V is TRBV6-5; possible D gene TRBD1, 6 bases. This CDR3 is built from 13 residues. Trimming stripped 6 bases from V and 2 bases from J, with 8 bases between. The germline V gene encodes CDR1 MNHEY and CDR2 SVGAGI. The CDR3 DNA sequence: TGTGCCAGCAGCCGGACAGGCAATCAGCCCCAGCATTTT. Translating gives CASSRTGNQPQHF.

This chain uses TRBV27 with TRBJ2-5, with D perhaps matching TRBD2 (5 bases). The closer fit of TRBJ2-7 to the DNA end suggests the J call may be wrong. The germline V gene has CDR1 MNHEY and CDR2 SMNVEV (reference sequence). This CDR3 comprises 12 residues. CDR3 loop: CASTSTSYEQYF. The CDR3 DNA reads as TGTGCCAGCACTTCAACTAGTTACGAGCAGTACTTC.

The genes are TRBV5-1 and TRBJ2-7, with D perhaps TRBD2 (5 bases). The CDR3 loop spans 17 amino acids. Germline V gene data show CDR1 as SGHRS and CDR2 as YFSETQ. V was trimmed by 0 bases and J by 3 bases, leaving 19 bases between them. The CDR3 loop is CASSLALGSPSYYEQYF. The CDR3 nucleotides read TGCGCCAGCAGCTTGGCGTTAGGGTCACCTAGCTACTACGAGCAGTACTTC.

The gene calls are TRBV19 and TRBJ2-7; 8 positions agree with TRBD1. V dropped 3 bases and J dropped 6; count of bases not matched to a gene: 13. This CDR3 is 16 amino acids long. Germline V gives CDR1 LNHDA, CDR2 SQIVND (reference sequence). The CDR3: CASSMRLSRGQGEQYF. CDR3 in DNA: TGTGCCAGTAGTATGCGTCTAAGCAGGGGGCAAGGCGAGCAGTACTTC. Using reference TRBV19 and TRBJ2-7 for the parts outside the CDR3, the full variable domain is DGGITQSPKYLFRKEGQNVTLSCEQNLNHDAMYWYRQDPGQGLRLIYYSQIVNDFQKGDIAEGYSVSREKKESFPLTVTSAQKNPTAFYLCASSMRLSRGQGEQYFGPGTRLTVT.

This clone was picked up a small number of times. The V and J genes are TRBV27 and TRBJ2-2; the D gene is possibly TRBD1 (5 bases). This CDR3 contains 15 residues. V lost 4 bases and J lost 6, with 15 bases in between. The germline V gene encodes CDR1 MNHEY and CDR2 SMNVEV (reference sequence). CDR3 nucleotide sequence: TGTGCCAGCAGTTATGCCAGGGTAGATCCCGGGGAGCTGTTTTTT. Translation gives CASSYARVDPGELFF.

The chain has TRBV5-8 and TRBJ2-2, with D tentatively TRBD1 (7 bases). The length of the CDR3 is 15 residues. V lost 2 bases and J 0 bases, leaving 8 bases between the germline ends. In germline, CDR1 is SGHTS, CDR2 YDEGEE. CDR3 DNA: TGTGCCAGCAGCTTCAGGGGGGCGAACACCGGGGAGCTGTTTTTT. Protein product: CASSFRGANTGELFF. Drawing the rest from reference TRBV5-8 and TRBJ2-2, the complete variable domain is EAGVTQSPTHLIKTRGQQATLRCSPISGHTSVYWYQQALGLGLQFLLWYDEGEERNRGNFPPRFSGRQFPNYSSELNVNALELEDSALYLCASSFRGANTGELFFGEGSRLTVL.

The gene calls are TRBV7-2 and TRBJ2-5, with 8 bases identical to TRBD2. V was pared by 7 bases and J by 5 bases, with 18 bases of the junction left unmatched. This CDR3 comprises 17 residues. Germline CDR1 SGHTA, CDR2 FQGNSA. The CDR3 region is CASTLRGGTGGLETQYF. CDR3 nucleotide sequence: TGTGCCAGCACCCTCCGGGGGGGGACGGGAGGCCTGGAGACCCAGTACTTC.

V is TRBV5-5 and J is TRBJ1-2; a possible D gene is TRBD1 (6 bases). V dropped 0 bases and J dropped 6 bases, with 12 bases sitting between them. The V gene's germline CDR1 is SGHKS and CDR2 YYEKEE (reference sequence). The CDR3 length is 14 residues. The CDR3 nucleotides are TGTGCCAGCAGCTTGGCTGGGGGGGCGGATGGCTACACCTTC. This sequence encodes CASSLAGGADGYTF.

The chain employs TRBV6-4 and TRBJ2-3; 7 bases are shared with TRBD2. The CDR3 has 16 amino acids. Germline-derived CDR1 and CDR2 are MRHNA and SNTAGT. The V gene end was trimmed by 0 bases and the J gene end by 2 bases; junction bases not matched to a gene: 5. The CDR3 sequence: CASSDSGGSPTDTQYF. The CDR3 DNA reads TGTGCCAGCAGTGACTCGGGCGGGAGCCCCACAGATACGCAGTATTTT.

The CDR3 DNA follows: TGTGCCAGCAGTTGGACGGCTGGAGGCGAAGCTTTCTTT. It encodes CASSWTAGGEAFF. The gene calls are TRBV7-2 and TRBJ1-1; D unresolved. This CDR3 is built from 13 residues. Trimming stripped 6 bases from V and 8 bases from J, with 16 bases between. Germline V CDR1 and CDR2: SGHTA, FQGNSA.

The rearrangement joins TRBV29-1 to TRBJ2-1; no firm D call. The CDR3 is made up of 15 amino acids. The V end lost 3 bases, the J end lost 7 bases, and 19 bases lay between the germline ends. CDR1 is SQVTM and CDR2 is ANQGSEA in the germline V gene. The CDR3: CSVDSPERSQNEQFF. The CDR3 DNA sequence: TGCAGCGTTGACTCTCCCGAGCGAAGTCAGAATGAGCAGTTCTTC.

This chain uses TRBV9 with TRBJ2-1, with a weak D call TRBD2 (5 bases). The CDR3 is 16 amino acids. V lost 0 bases, J lost 2 bases, and 12 bases lay in between. CDR1 is SGDLS and CDR2 is YYNGEE in the germline V gene. The CDR3 region has the DNA TGTGCCAGCAGCGTAGAGGGTAGCGAGACCTACAATGAGCAGTTCTTC. Protein: CASSVEGSETYNEQFF.

The genes are TRBV27 and TRBJ1-3; D not resolved. The CDR3 is made up of 15 amino acids. From germline, CDR1 is MNHEY and CDR2 SMNVEV (reference sequence). The V end was cut by 6 bases, the J end by 0 bases, with 12 bases between. The CDR3 nucleotides are TGTGCCAGCAGCTCGGGAGGTTTCTCTGGAAACACCATATATTTT. It specifies CASSSGGFSGNTIYF.

In this sample, this clone turned up once. V gene TRBV21-1 combines with J gene TRBJ2-7; the D call TRBD1 from the table was never checked on the DNA. TRBV21-1 is described as a pseudogene. The length of the CDR3 is 14 residues. CDR3 sequence (DNA): TGTGCCAGCAGCAAGGGCAGGTCCTGCTACGAGCAGTACTTC. Translation gives CASSKGRSCYEQYF.